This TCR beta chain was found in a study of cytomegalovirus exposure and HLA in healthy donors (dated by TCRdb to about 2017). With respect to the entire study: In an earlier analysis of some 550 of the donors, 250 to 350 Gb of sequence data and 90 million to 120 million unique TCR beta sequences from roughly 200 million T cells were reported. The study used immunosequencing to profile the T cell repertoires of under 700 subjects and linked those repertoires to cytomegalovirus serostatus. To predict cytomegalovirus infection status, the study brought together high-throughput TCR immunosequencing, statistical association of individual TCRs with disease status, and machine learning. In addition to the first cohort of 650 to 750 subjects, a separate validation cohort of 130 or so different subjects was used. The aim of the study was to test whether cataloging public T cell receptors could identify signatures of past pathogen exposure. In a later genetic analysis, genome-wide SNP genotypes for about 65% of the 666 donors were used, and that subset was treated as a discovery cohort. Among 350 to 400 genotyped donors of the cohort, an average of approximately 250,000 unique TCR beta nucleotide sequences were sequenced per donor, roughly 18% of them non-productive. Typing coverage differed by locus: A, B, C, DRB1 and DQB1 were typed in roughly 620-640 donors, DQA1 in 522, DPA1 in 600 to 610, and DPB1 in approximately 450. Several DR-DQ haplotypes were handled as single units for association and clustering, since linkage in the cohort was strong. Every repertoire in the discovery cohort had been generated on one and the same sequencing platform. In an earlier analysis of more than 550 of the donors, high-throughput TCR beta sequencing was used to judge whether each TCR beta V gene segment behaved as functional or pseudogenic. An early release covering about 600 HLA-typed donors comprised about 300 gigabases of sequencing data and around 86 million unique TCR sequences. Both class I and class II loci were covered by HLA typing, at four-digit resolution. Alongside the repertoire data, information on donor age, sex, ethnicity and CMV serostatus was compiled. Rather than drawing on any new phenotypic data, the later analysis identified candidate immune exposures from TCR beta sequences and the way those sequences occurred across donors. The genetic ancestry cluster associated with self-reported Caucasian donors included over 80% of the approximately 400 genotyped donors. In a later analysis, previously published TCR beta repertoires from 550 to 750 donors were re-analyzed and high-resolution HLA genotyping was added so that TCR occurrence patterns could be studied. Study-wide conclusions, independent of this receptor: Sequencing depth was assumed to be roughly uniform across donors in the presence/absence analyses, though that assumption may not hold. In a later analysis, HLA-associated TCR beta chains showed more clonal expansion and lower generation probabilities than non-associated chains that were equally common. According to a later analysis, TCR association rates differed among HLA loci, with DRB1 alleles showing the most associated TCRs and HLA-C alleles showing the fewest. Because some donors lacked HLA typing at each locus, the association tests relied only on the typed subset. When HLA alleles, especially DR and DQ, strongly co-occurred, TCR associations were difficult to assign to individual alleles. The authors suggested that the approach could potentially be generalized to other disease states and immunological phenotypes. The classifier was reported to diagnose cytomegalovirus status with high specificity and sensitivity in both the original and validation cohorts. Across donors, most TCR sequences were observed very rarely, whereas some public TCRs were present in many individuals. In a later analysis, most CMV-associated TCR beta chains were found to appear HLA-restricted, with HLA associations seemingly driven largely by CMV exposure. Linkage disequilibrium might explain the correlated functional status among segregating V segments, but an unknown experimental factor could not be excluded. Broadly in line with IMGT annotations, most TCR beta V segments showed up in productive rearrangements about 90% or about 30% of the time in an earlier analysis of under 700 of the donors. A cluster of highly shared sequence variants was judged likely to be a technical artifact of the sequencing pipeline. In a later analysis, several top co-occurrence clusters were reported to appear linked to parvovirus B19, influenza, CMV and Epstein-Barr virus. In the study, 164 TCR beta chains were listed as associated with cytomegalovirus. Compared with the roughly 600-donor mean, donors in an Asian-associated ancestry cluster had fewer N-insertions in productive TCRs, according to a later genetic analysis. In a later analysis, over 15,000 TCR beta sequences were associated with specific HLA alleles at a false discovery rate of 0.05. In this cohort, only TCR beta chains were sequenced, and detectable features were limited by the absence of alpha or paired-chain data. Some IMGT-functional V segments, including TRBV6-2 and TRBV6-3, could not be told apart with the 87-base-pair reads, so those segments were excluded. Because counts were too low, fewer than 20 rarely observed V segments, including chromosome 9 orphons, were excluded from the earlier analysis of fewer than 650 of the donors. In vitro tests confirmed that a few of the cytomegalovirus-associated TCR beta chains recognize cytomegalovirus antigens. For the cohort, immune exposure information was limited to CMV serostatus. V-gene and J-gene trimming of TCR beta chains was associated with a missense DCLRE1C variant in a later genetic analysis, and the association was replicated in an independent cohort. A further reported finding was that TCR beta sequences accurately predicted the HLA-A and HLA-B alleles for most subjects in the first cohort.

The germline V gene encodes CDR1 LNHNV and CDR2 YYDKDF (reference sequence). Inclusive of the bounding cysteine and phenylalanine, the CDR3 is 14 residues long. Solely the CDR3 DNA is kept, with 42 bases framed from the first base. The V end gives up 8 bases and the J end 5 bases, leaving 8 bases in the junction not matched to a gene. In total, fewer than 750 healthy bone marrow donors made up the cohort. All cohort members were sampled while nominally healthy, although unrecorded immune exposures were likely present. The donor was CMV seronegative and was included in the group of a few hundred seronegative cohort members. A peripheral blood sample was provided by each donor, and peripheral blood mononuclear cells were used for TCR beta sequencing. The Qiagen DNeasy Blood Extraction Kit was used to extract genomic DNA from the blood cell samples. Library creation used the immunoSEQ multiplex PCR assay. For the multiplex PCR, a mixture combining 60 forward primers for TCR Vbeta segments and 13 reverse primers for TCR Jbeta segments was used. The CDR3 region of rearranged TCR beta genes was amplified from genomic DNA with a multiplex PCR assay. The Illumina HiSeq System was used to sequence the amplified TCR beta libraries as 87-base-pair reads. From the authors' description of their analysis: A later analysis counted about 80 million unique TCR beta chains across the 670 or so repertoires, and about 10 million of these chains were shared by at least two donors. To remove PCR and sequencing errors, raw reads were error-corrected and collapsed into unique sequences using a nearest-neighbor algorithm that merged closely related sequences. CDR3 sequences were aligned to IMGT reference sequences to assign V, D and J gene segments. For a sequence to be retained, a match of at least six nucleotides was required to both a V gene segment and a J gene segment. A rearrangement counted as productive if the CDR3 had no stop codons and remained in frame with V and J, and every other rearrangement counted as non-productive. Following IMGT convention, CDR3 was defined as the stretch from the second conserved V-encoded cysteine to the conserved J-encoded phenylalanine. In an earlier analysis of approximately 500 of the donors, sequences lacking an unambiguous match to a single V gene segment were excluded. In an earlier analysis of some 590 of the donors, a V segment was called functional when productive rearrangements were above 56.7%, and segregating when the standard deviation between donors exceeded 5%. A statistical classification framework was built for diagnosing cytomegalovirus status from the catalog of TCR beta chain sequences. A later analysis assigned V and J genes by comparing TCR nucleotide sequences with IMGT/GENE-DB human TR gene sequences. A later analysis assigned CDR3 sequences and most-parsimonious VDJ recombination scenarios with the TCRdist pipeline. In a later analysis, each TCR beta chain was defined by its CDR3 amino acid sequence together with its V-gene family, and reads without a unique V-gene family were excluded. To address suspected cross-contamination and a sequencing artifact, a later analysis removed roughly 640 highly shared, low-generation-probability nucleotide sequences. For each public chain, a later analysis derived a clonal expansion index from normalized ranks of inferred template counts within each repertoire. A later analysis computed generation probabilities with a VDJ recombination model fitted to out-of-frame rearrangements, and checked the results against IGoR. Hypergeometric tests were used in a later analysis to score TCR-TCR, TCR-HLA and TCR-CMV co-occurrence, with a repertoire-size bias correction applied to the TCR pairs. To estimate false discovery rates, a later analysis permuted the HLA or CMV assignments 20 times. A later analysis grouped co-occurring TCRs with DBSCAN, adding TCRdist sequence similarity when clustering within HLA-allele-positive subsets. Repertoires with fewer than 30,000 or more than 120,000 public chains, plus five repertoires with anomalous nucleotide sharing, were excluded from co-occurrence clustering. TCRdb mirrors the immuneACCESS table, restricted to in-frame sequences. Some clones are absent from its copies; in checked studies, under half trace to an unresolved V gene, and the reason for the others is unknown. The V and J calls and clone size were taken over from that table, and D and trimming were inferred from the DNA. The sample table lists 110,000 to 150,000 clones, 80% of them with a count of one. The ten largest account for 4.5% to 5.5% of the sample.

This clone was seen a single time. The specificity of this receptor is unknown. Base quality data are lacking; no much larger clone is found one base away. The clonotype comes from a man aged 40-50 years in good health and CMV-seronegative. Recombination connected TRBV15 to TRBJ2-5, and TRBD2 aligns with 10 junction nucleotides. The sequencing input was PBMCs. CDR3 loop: CATQAGGQGETQYF. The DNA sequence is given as TGTGCCACCCAAGCGGGGGGGCAGGGGGAGACCCAGTACTTC.